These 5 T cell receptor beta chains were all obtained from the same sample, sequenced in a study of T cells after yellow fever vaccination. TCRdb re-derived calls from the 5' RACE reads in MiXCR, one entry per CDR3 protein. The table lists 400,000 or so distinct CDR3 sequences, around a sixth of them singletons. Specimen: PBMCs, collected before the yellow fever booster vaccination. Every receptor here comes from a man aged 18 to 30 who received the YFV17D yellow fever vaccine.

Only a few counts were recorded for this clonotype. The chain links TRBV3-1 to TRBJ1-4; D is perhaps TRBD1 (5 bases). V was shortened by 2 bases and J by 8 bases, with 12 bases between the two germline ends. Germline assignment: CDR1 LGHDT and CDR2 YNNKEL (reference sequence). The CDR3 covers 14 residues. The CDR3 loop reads CASSQWQGSEKLFF. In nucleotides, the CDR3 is TGTGCCAGCAGCCAATGGCAGGGAAGCGAAAAACTGTTTTTT.

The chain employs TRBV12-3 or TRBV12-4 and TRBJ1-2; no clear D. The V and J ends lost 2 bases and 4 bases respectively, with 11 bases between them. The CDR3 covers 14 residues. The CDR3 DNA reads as TGTGCCAGCAGTTTATCGGTGGAAACCTATGGCTACACCTTC. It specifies CASSLSVETYGYTF.

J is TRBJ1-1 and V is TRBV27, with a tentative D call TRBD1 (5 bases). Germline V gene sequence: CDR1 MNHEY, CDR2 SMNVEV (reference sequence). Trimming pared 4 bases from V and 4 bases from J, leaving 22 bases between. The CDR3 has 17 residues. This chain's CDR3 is CASSSAPGQGRGTEAFF. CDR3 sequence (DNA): TGTGCCAGCAGTTCCGCCCCCGGGCAGGGTAGGGGCACTGAAGCTTTCTTT.

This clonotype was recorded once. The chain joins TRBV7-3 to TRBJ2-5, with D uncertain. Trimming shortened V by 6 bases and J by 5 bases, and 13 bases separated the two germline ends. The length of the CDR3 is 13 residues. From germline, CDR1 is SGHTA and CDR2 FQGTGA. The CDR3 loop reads CASSTEVYETQYF. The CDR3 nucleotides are TGTGCCAGCAGTACAGAGGTTTACGAGACCCAGTACTTC.

CDR3 sequence: CASSPSPVGLAGARVEQFF. CDR3 in DNA: TGTGCCAGCTCACCATCGCCAGTGGGGCTAGCGGGGGCCCGTGTCGAGCAGTTCTTC. The chain has TRBV18 and TRBJ2-1; TRBD2 agrees at 10 bases. Germline V gives CDR1 KGHSH, CDR2 LQKENI. The CDR3 spans 19 residues. With V trimmed by 2 bases and J by 10 bases, 20 bases remained unmatched. The whole variable domain, remainder taken from reference TRBV18 and TRBJ2-1, is NAGVMQNPRHLVRRRGQEARLRCSPMKGHSHVYWYRQLPEEGLKFMVYLQKENIIDESGMPKERFSAEFPKEGPSILRIQQVVRGDSAAYFCASSPSPVGLAGARVEQFFGPGTRLTVL.